Detailed here is one T cell receptor beta chain. The data were obtained in a study of blood T cell repertoires in COVID-19. Across the study: Donors in the United States, Italy and Spain gave samples during acute or convalescent COVID-19. Nucleic acid was either cDNA or gDNA, and it came from T cells, B-cell-depleted T cells, or PBMCs.

The data were produced by immunoSEQ multiplex PCR, yet TCRdb's version contains in-frame clones alone and is incomplete. The sample contains 150,000 to 200,000 clones, around 90% of which appear only once. This CDR3 has 13 residues. Trimming removed 2 bases from V and 5 bases from J; junction bases left unmatched: 3. Germline V gives CDR1 GTSNPN, CDR2 SVGIG (reference sequence). The source of this sequence is a man aged 50 or older with acute or convalescent COVID-19. The V call is TRBV30, the J call TRBJ1-5; 7 bases agree with TRBD1. Material for sequencing was peripheral blood. CDR3 in amino acids: CAWSYRGHQPQHF. Written as DNA, the CDR3 is TGTGCCTGGAGTTACAGGGGTCATCAGCCCCAGCATTTT.